The source of this TCR beta chain is a study of T cells in localized non-small cell lung cancer. Clones were read by immunoSEQ multiplex PCR, and TCRdb kept only the in-frame ones, dropping some. The sample holds approximately 65,000 clones, roughly 81% seen once. There are a few counts of this clone. CDR1 is SGDLS, CDR2 YYNGEE, per germline. The CDR3 totals 16 residues. V shed 4 bases, J shed 2 bases, and the junction held 10 bases outside the gene matches. The source is a man aged 35-75 years with stage II lung adenocarcinoma. The specimen comprised PBMCs, sampled before any cancer treatment. The chain joins TRBV9 to TRBJ2-5; 8 nucleotides line up with TRBD2. The CDR3 bases are TGTGCCAGCAGCCCTCGGACTAGCCTTCCTCAAGAGACCCAGTACTTC. Translating it yields CASSPRTSLPQETQYF.